This T cell receptor beta chain emerged from a study of blood T cell repertoires in COVID-19. Libraries were prepared by immunoSEQ multiplex PCR; TCRdb keeps only in-frame clonotypes and omits some of them. In the table there are over 150,000 clones, about four fifths of which are singletons. The CDR3 loop spans 16 amino acids. Germline CDR1 and CDR2: LNHNV and YYDKDF (reference sequence). V gave up 1 base and J gave up 4 bases; unmatched junction bases: 7. This clonotype was sampled from a man aged 40-55 years who had recovered from COVID-19. The chain employs TRBV15 and TRBJ1-3; 7 bases align to TRBD1. Sequenced input: PBMCs or T cells enriched from blood (not recorded which). CDR3 amino acids: CATSRGNRGSGNTIYF. For the CDR3, the DNA is TGTGCCACCAGCAGAGGTAACAGGGGCTCCGGAAACACCATATATTTT.